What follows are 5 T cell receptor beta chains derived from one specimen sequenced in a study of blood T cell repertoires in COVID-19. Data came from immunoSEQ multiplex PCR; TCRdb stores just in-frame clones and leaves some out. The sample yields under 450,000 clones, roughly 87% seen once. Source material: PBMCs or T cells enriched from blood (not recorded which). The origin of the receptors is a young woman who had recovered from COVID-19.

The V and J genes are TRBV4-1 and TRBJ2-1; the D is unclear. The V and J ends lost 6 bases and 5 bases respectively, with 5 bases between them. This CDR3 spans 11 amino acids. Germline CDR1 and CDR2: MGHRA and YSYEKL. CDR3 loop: CASRENNEQFF. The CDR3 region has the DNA TGCGCCAGCAGAGAGAACAATGAGCAGTTCTTC.

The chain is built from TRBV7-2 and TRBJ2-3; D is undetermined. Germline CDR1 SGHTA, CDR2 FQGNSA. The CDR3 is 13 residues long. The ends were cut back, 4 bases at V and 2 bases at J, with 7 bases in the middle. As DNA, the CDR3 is TGTGCCAGCAGCTCCCGGGTCACAGATACGCAGTATTTT. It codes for CASSSRVTDTQYF.

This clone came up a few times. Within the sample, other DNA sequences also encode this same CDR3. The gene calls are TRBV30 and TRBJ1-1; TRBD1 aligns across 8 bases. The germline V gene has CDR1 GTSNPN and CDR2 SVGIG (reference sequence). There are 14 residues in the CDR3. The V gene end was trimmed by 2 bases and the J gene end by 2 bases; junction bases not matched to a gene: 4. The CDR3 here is CAWSRQGYNTEAFF. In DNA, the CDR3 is TGTGCCTGGAGTAGACAGGGGTACAACACTGAAGCTTTCTTT.

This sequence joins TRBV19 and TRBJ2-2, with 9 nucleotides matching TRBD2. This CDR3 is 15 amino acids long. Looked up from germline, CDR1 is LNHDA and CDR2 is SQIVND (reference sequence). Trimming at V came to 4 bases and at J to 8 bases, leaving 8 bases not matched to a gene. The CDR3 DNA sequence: TGTGCCAGTAGTACCGTGTTAGCGGGAGATGGGGAGCTGTTTTTT. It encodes CASSTVLAGDGELFF.

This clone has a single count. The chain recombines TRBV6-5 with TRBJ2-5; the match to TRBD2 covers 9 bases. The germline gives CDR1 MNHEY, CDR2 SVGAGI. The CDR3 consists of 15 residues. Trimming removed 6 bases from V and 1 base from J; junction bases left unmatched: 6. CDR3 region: CASRFAGGSQETQYF. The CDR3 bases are TGTGCCAGCAGGTTCGCGGGAGGGAGCCAAGAGACCCAGTACTTC.